The rows below give T cell receptor beta chains drawn from one sample of a study of T cell responses to AZD1222 COVID-19 vaccine. TCRdb keeps only in-frame clones here, not all; method: immunoSEQ multiplex PCR. Seen here are tens of thousands of clones, 75% to 85% observed once, and the top ten hold more than 5%. The starting material was peripheral blood, obtained on day 0 of AZD1222 vaccination. Every receptor here comes from an adult in good health. The CDR3 runs from the conserved cysteine through the conserved F or W. The order of the fields is V gene, J gene, CDR3 length, clone size, D gene, CDR3 DNA, CDR3 protein. A D gene is named only where the DNA matches it firmly. Expanded clones get a size class; other rows say once, few or many, or leave the size out.

TRBV29-1	TRBJ2-1	13	.	.	TGCAGCGTTGTTGAGACAGGTAACAATGAGCAGTTCTTC	CSVVETGNNEQFF
TRBV6-1	TRBJ1-3	15	once	.	TGTGCCAGCAGTGAATTTTGGGGTACTGGAAACACCATATATTTT	CASSEFWGTGNTIYF
TRBV5-5	TRBJ1-6	16	few	TRBD1	TGTGCCAGCAGCTCCGGAGACAGGGCTTATAATTCACCCCTCCACTTT	CASSSGDRAYNSPLHF
TRBV5-1	TRBJ2-1	15	.	.	TGCGCCAGCAAGGTGCAGGCCGGCGGGGACAATGAGCAGTTCTTC	CASKVQAGGDNEQFF
TRBV6-6	TRBJ2-7	12	.	.	TGTGCCAGCAGCCCACAGGGCTACGAGCAGTACTTC	CASSPQGYEQYF
TRBV12-3/TRBV12-4	TRBJ2-5	13	.	TRBD2	TGTGCCAGCGGGAACCAGCGGGGGTGGGCCCAGTACTTC	CASGNQRGWAQYF
TRBV7-8	TRBJ2-7	15	.	TRBD2	TGTGCCAGCAGTACTACCACTAGCGGGGGCTACGAGCAGTACTTC	CASSTTTSGGYEQYF
TRBV18	TRBJ1-4	13	.	.	TGTGCCAGCTCACCACCTGGGTATGAAAAACTGTTTTTT	CASSPPGYEKLFF
TRBV29-1	TRBJ1-1	15	.	.	TGCAGCGTTTCGGAGGGGCGCAGGAAGGGGGCTGAAGCTTTCTTT	CSVSEGRRKGAEAFF
TRBV5-5	TRBJ1-6	17	.	TRBD1	TGTGCCAGCAGAATGGGGGGGCCCGGGACAGGGACCTCACCCCTCCACTTT	CASRMGGPGTGTSPLHF
TRBV13	TRBJ2-1	15	.	TRBD2	TGTGCCAGCAGCTTCCGGCGGGGGGGCGAAAATGAGCAGTTCTTC	CASSFRRGGENEQFF
TRBV3-1/TRBV3-2	TRBJ1-6	12	.	TRBD1	TGTGCCAGCAGCCGGACAGGTTCGCCCCTCCACTTT	CASSRTGSPLHF
TRBV4-3	TRBJ2-2	17	.	.	TGCGCCAGCAGCCAAGCCCTCGGGGCCCCGAACACCGGGGAGCTGTTTTTT	CASSQALGAPNTGELFF
TRBV16	TRBJ1-5	15	.	.	TGTGCCAGCAGCCAAGGGACTGATAGCAATCAGCCCCAGCATTTT	CASSQGTDSNQPQHF
TRBV19	TRBJ2-6	19	.	TRBD1	TGTGCCAGTAGTACTCAACCGGGACAGGGGATCCCTGGGGCCAACGTCCTGACTTTC	CASSTQPGQGIPGANVLTF
TRBV7-9	TRBJ2-1	15	.	TRBD2	TGTGCCAGCAGCCCGGGACTAGCGGGCTACAATGAGCAGTTCTTC	CASSPGLAGYNEQFF
TRBV9	TRBJ2-7	15	.	TRBD1	TGTGCCAGCAGCGTAGGGCAGGGGGCGAACTACGAGCAGTACTTC	CASSVGQGANYEQYF
TRBV11-1	TRBJ2-1	14	.	TRBD1	TGTGCCAGCAGTCTTCCGGGACAGAGGAATGAGCAGTTCTTC	CASSLPGQRNEQFF
TRBV5-1	TRBJ1-2	11	.	.	TGCGCCAGCAGCTTGGACAGGGGCTACACCTTC	CASSLDRGYTF
TRBV2	TRBJ1-5	16	medium-sized	.	TGTGCCAGCAGTCAACAGGGAGGTAGAAGCAATCAGCCCCAGCATTTT	CASSQQGGRSNQPQHF
TRBV5-6	TRBJ1-2	15	.	.	TGTGCCAGCAGCCCAAGACCCGGGACCATTAATGGCTACACCTTC	CASSPRPGTINGYTF
TRBV18	TRBJ2-1	13	.	.	TGTGCCAGCTCACCGGGGATGGGGGCTGAGCAGTTCTTC	CASSPGMGAEQFF
TRBV11-3	TRBJ2-1	13	.	.	TGTGCCAGCAGCTTAGGGCCCAACAATGAGCAGTTCTTC	CASSLGPNNEQFF
TRBV18	TRBJ1-2	13	.	.	TGTGCCAGCTCACCCGAAGGGGACTATGGCTACACCTTC	CASSPEGDYGYTF
TRBV3-1/TRBV3-2	TRBJ2-1	17	.	TRBD2	TGTGCCAGCAGCCCATATCACCCTAGCGGAGTCTACAATGAGCAGTTCTTC	CASSPYHPSGVYNEQFF
TRBV30	TRBJ2-1	14	.	TRBD1	TGTGCCTGGGCGGTACAGGGGGCGCGTAATGAGCAGTTCTTC	CAWAVQGARNEQFF
TRBV5-1	TRBJ2-3	15	.	TRBD1	TGCGCCAGCAGCAAAGGGGACAGGGGGACAGATACGCAGTATTTT	CASSKGDRGTDTQYF
TRBV18	TRBJ1-5	16	.	TRBD1	TGTGCCAGCTCTCTCACAGGGGCGTGGAGCAATCAGCCCCAGCATTTT	CASSLTGAWSNQPQHF
TRBV7-2	TRBJ2-1	16	.	TRBD2	TGTGCCAGCAGCTACAGCGGGACCTTGGTAGGTAATGAGCAGTTCTTC	CASSYSGTLVGNEQFF
TRBV2	TRBJ2-7	13	few	.	TGTGCCAGTAGAGATCCGTCCTCCTACGAGCAGTACTTC	CASRDPSSYEQYF
TRBV11-3	TRBJ2-6	17	.	.	TGTGCCAGCAGCACAGGAGCCGCTGGCGCTGGGGCCAACGTCCTGACTTTC	CASSTGAAGAGANVLTF
TRBV29-1	TRBJ2-3	15	.	TRBD2	TGCAGCGTTTGTCCTAGCGGGGTAAACACAGATACGCAGTATTTT	CSVCPSGVNTDTQYF
TRBV6-5	TRBJ1-5	15	.	TRBD1	TGTGCCAGCGGGGTCGACAGGGCTAGCAATCAGCCCCAGCATTTT	CASGVDRASNQPQHF
TRBV30	TRBJ2-1	17	.	TRBD2	TGTGCCTGGAGTGTAGGGAGGCTAGCGGGGGGGAACAATGAGCAGTTCTTC	CAWSVGRLAGGNNEQFF
TRBV7-6	TRBJ2-2	18	.	.	TGTGCCAGCAGCTCCCAAATTTACGGGGGAAGTAGCACCGGGGAGCTGTTTTTT	CASSSQIYGGSSTGELFF
TRBV7-2	TRBJ1-5	16	.	.	TGTGCCAGCAGCTTAGACTCCAGGAGGAACAATCAGCCCCAGCATTTT	CASSLDSRRNNQPQHF